This T cell receptor (beta chain) was captured in a study of regulatory T cells in long-lasting Graves disease. At least ten counts were recorded for this clonotype. Arm-PCR with iRepertoire HTBI primers amplified the CDR3 regions for these TCR beta libraries. One entry per CDR3 protein results from TCRdb running MiXCR on the multiplex PCR reads. In the table there are about 440,000 distinct CDR3 sequences, about 16% of which are singletons. Germline V gene sequence: CDR1 GTSNPN, CDR2 SVGIG (reference sequence). Losses at the gene ends were 6 bases for V and 2 bases for J; bases not matched to a gene: 6. This CDR3 is 15 amino acids long. Indicated time point: newly diagnosed GD, antithyroid drugs for less than 3 months. The authors made the TCR library using RNA they extracted from PBMCs. A further study also used this sample, focusing on T cells in Graves' hyperthyroidism and ophthalmopathy. That source reports: Ophthalmopathy got predicted by the model a median about 6.5 months before its onset.

The specimen comprised peripheral blood mononuclear cells (PBMCs), sampled at new diagnosis, from a patient treated with antithyroid drugs. V and J are TRBV30 and TRBJ2-1; 11 bases are shared with TRBD2. This sequence originates from a woman in her thirties with Graves disease. The CDR3 spells CACETSGIPYNEQFF. CDR3 bases: TGTGCCTGCGAGACTAGCGGGATTCCCTACAATGAGCAGTTCTTC.